The clone carrying this TCR beta chain was picked up many times. The data were obtained in a study of regulatory T cells in long-lasting Graves disease. Both iRepertoire HTBI primers and Arm-PCR of CDR3 regions were used to build the TCR beta libraries. TCRdb re-called the multiplex PCR reads with MiXCR, one entry per CDR3 protein. The table records more than 300,000 distinct CDR3 sequences, roughly 20% of them present only once. Sample time point: persistent/refractory GD, antithyroid drugs over 5 years with positive TRAb. Isolated PBMC RNA provided the starting material for the TCR library. The input for sequencing was peripheral blood mononuclear cells (PBMCs), taken when the disease was refractory, from a patient treated with antithyroid drugs. This TCR was recovered from a woman in her 40s with Graves disease.

This CDR3 reads CASRYRYYEQYF. CDR3 nucleotide sequence: TGTGCCAGCAGATACCGATACTACGAGCAGTACTTC. The chain is built from TRBV6-2 or TRBV6-3 and TRBJ2-7; D not certain. The CDR3 extends over 12 amino acids. The germline V gene has CDR1 MNHEY and CDR2 SVGEGT. Trimming removed 6 bases from V and 3 bases from J, with 9 bases in between.